The 6 T cell receptor beta chains in this list originate from one sample, sequenced in a study of blood T cell repertoires in COVID-19. Clones were read by immunoSEQ multiplex PCR, and TCRdb kept only the in-frame ones, dropping some. This table has about 200,000 clones, around 83% appearing once. The sequencing input was peripheral blood. Receptor source: a man aged 50-60 years with active or convalescent COVID-19.

The chain employs TRBV11-2 and TRBJ1-4, with D perhaps matching TRBD1 (5 bases). The V end lost 3 bases, the J end lost 8 bases, and 16 bases lay between the germline ends. Looked up from germline, CDR1 is SGHAT and CDR2 is FQNNGV. The CDR3 runs 15 residues. The CDR3 is CASSFFAGMEEKLFF. The CDR3 DNA reads as TGTGCCAGCAGCTTCTTCGCAGGGATGGAAGAAAAACTGTTTTTT.

Points on this clone: A junction end diverges from the germline sequence, so it may reflect a read error. J is TRBJ1-1 and V is TRBV7-7; 8 positions match TRBD1. Germline V CDR1 and CDR2: SSHAT, FNYEAQ (reference sequence). The CDR3 is 13 residues long. The CDR3 DNA reads as TGTGCTAGCAGCCAGGACAGGGATACTGAAGCTTTCTTT. Amino acid sequence: CASSQDRDTEAFF.

The chain couples TRBV2 to TRBJ2-3; D is perhaps TRBD2 (7 bases). V gave up 5 bases and J gave up 0 bases, with 27 bases separating them. Germline V gene data show CDR1 as SNHLY and CDR2 as FYNNEI. This CDR3 is built from 20 residues. The CDR3 spells CASSKDSWGGYLTSTDTQYF. The CDR3 bases are TGTGCCAGCAGTAAAGACTCCTGGGGGGGCTATTTAACTAGCACAGATACGCAGTATTTT. The entire variable domain, with the rest obtained from reference TRBV2 and TRBJ2-3, is as follows: EPEVTQTPSHQVTQMGQEVILRCVPISNHLYFYWYRQILGQKVEFLVSFYNNEISEKSEIFDDQFSVERPDGSNFTLKIRSTKLEDSAMYFCASSKDSWGGYLTSTDTQYFGPGTRLTVL.

This clone was observed a handful of times. V gene TRBV19 combines with J gene TRBJ1-1, with D perhaps TRBD1 (5 bases). From germline, CDR1 is LNHDA and CDR2 SQIVND (reference sequence). Trimming took 6 bases from V and 3 from J, leaving 17 bases between them. The CDR3 consists of 15 residues. Written as DNA, the CDR3 is TGTGCCAGTAGAACTCAGGGTTTGGTGGACACTGAAGCTTTCTTT. Translating it yields CASRTQGLVDTEAFF.

The CDR3 spells CASSSYRDEYGYTF. DNA of the CDR3: TGTGCCAGCTCATCCTACAGGGATGAGTATGGCTACACCTTC. The V and J genes are TRBV18 and TRBJ1-2; weak D call: TRBD1 (6 bases). V lost 5 bases to trimming and J lost 5 bases, with 15 bases between them. The CDR3 covers 14 residues. CDR1 is KGHSH, CDR2 LQKENI, per germline.

The chain links TRBV11-3 to TRBJ2-3; 12 bases map to TRBD1. CDR3 size: 16 residues. J gave up 3 bases and V 4 bases, and 5 bases lay outside the gene matches. CDR1 is SGHNT and CDR2 is YENEEA in the germline V gene. The CDR3 is CASSSGTGGETDTQYF. The DNA of the CDR3 is TGTGCCAGCAGCTCGGGGACAGGGGGCGAAACAGATACGCAGTATTTT.